Detailed here is one TCR beta chain. What it binds is not known. Using immunoSEQ multiplex PCR, the repertoire was profiled, and TCRdb retains in-frame clones only, with some absent. Seen here are 150,000 or so clones, less than 95% observed once, and the top ten hold about 6%. The source of the sample is a study of T cell responses to AZD1222 COVID-19 vaccine. Overall study results and limits: Mostly white British, mostly female donors; authors suggested clonal diversity may be underestimated. In the spike-specific TCR repertoire, nearly half reportedly target unmutated variant regions.

This CDR3 comprises 14 residues. Germline lookup yields CDR1 GTSNPN and CDR2 SVGIG (reference sequence). Trimming pared 7 bases from V and 6 bases from J, leaving 19 bases between. Source: peripheral blood, taken 28 days after the second AZD1222 dose. V is TRBV30 and J is TRBJ1-5; D might be TRBD1 (5 bases). This TCR was recovered from an adult who received the AZD1222 COVID-19 vaccine. The CDR3 reads CAYLGAGGGQPQHF. The CDR3, as DNA: TGTGCCTACCTTGGGGCAGGAGGAGGTCAGCCCCAGCATTTT.